The 18 T cell receptor beta chains below come from one sample, sequenced in a study of blood T cells in healthy people across ages. With a J-beta primer mix and a sample-barcoded 5' primer, a second PCR ran about 7 to 12 cycles. TCRdb called the 5' RACE reads again in MiXCR, with one record for every CDR3 protein. In the table there are about 640,000 distinct CDR3 sequences, under 65% of which are singletons. The sequencing sample was made of blood. The receptors here all came from a man in his fifties or sixties in good health.

The rearrangement uses TRBV10-3 and TRBJ2-3; possible D gene TRBD1, 5 bases. The germline V gene encodes CDR1 ENHRY and CDR2 SYGVKD. V lost 3 bases to trimming and J lost 6 bases, with 10 bases between them. CDR3 length equals 13 residues. CDR3 protein: CAISERGSDTQYF. In nucleotides, the CDR3 is TGTGCCATCAGTGAAAGGGGCTCGGATACGCAGTATTTT.

CDR3 coding DNA: TGTGCCAGCTCACCATTACCGAGCACAGATACGCAGTATTTT. Amino acid sequence: CASSPLPSTDTQYF. The V and J genes are TRBV18 and TRBJ2-3; no firm D call. V was shortened by 2 bases and J by 0 bases, with 6 bases between the two germline ends. The CDR3 sequence is 14 residues long. Germline V lookup: CDR1 KGHSH, CDR2 LQKENI.

The chain couples TRBV27 to TRBJ2-4; D may be TRBD1 (5 bases). V dropped 0 bases and J dropped 1 base, with 10 bases sitting between them. This CDR3 is built from 16 residues. The germline V gene has CDR1 MNHEY and CDR2 SMNVEV (reference sequence). CDR3 sequence: CASSLSSGLAKNIQYF. In DNA form, the CDR3 reads TGTGCCAGCAGTTTATCTTCAGGGCTGGCCAAAAACATTCAGTACTTC.

The rearrangement joins TRBV2 to TRBJ2-5; 7 bases align to TRBD1. Unmatched junction bases numbered 8, after V lost 3 bases and J lost 1 base. Germline V gene sequence: CDR1 SNHLY, CDR2 FYNNEI. This CDR3 is built from 16 residues. The chain's CDR3 is CASSDGQGVFQETQYF. CDR3 DNA: TGTGCCAGCAGTGACGGTCAGGGGGTCTTCCAAGAGACCCAGTACTTC.

The V call is TRBV15, the J call TRBJ1-3, with 7 positions matching TRBD1. There are 16 residues in the CDR3. Germline V lookup: CDR1 LNHNV, CDR2 YYDKDF (reference sequence). Losses at the gene ends were 5 bases for V and 0 bases for J; bases not matched to a gene: 7. CDR3: CATSRLGGYSGNTIYF. CDR3 DNA sequence: TGTGCCACCAGCCGCCTAGGGGGCTACTCTGGAAACACCATATATTTT.

This chain uses TRBV15 with TRBJ1-1; 8 nucleotides match TRBD1. The V segment lost 5 bases and the J segment 1 base; nucleotides outside the gene matches: 6. CDR1 and CDR2 from the germline V gene are LNHNV and YYDKDF (reference sequence). This CDR3 region has 15 residues. The CDR3 bases are TGTGCCACCAGCGCCCGACAGGGGTCGAACACTGAAGCTTTCTTT. This sequence encodes CATSARQGSNTEAFF.

This clonotype was recorded a few times. V gene TRBV11-2 combines with J gene TRBJ2-5; possibly TRBD1 or TRBD2 for D (6 bases each). With 7 bases removed from V and 7 bases from J, the gap between germline ends came to 13 bases. The CDR3 consists of 12 residues. Germline lookup yields CDR1 SGHAT and CDR2 FQNNGV. The CDR3 reads CASNHEGGTQYF. For the CDR3, the DNA is TGTGCCAGCAACCACGAGGGGGGGACCCAGTACTTC.

The sample holds one count of this clonotype. The V gene is TRBV21-1, the J gene TRBJ2-7; TRBD2, as called in the table, went unchecked against the DNA. TRBV21-1 counts as a pseudogene. The CDR3 is 16 amino acids. The CDR3 is CASSARTSGGAHEQYF. The CDR3 DNA follows: TGTGCCAGCAGCGCCCGGACTAGCGGGGGGGCCCACGAGCAGTACTTC.

About this clonotype itself: Sequence at one end of the junction differs from germline and may be a read error. V gene TRBV7-7 combines with J gene TRBJ1-4; TRBD1 agrees at 7 bases. In germline, CDR1 is SSHAT, CDR2 FNYEAQ (reference sequence). CDR3 length: 14 amino acids. CDR3 sequence reads: CASSPTGLNEKLFF. The CDR3 DNA sequence: TGCGCCAGCAGCCCGACAGGGCTTAATGAAAAACTGTTTTTT.

This clonotype occurred a few times. The chain links TRBV12-3 or TRBV12-4 to TRBJ2-1; a possible D gene is TRBD2 (6 bases). The CDR3 length is 14 residues. V was cut by 6 bases and J by 8 bases, with 17 bases left in between. The CDR3 region has the DNA TGTGCCAGCAGGCCTAGCGATTTAAGGGATGAGCAGTTCTTC. The encoded protein is CASRPSDLRDEQFF.

The V and J genes are TRBV5-1 and TRBJ2-7, with 9 bases lining up with TRBD2. Germline CDR1 and CDR2: SGHRS and YFSETQ. J lost 3 bases, V lost 3 bases, and 7 bases had no gene match. The CDR3 contains 15 residues. The DNA of the CDR3 is TGCGCCAGCAGCTGGGCGGGAGGGTCCGGCTACGAGCAGTACTTC. Residues: CASSWAGGSGYEQYF.

The rearrangement uses TRBV28 and TRBJ1-4; tentative D call: TRBD1 (6 bases). V was shortened by 11 bases and J by 8 bases, with 18 bases between the two germline ends. CDR1 is MDHEN, CDR2 SYDVKM, per germline. This CDR3 region has 13 residues. This chain's CDR3 is CAGSGAGKEKLFF. The CDR3 coding sequence is TGTGCCGGCTCAGGGGCGGGTAAAGAAAAACTGTTTTTT.

The rearrangement links TRBV28 to TRBJ2-5; 14 bases are a match to TRBD2. The V and J ends lost 6 bases and 9 bases, in that order; junction bases with no gene match: 9. The CDR3 sequence is 15 residues long. Looked up from germline, CDR1 is MDHEN and CDR2 is SYDVKM. CDR3 nucleotide sequence: TGTGCCAGCAGACCTCCCGGACTAGCGGGGGGTTCCCAGTACTTC. This gives the protein CASRPPGLAGGSQYF.

The chain joins TRBV7-8 to TRBJ2-5, with TRBD2 matching 8 bases. The CDR3 loop spans 14 amino acids. Germline CDR1 reads SGHVS; CDR2 reads FQNEAQ. The ends lost 2 bases at V and 9 bases at J; junction bases unmatched: 8. The CDR3 sequence is CASSLRTAGEAQYF. CDR3 in DNA: TGTGCCAGCAGCTTACGGACAGCGGGGGAGGCCCAGTACTTC.

The chain carries TRBV3-1 and TRBJ2-1; 12 nucleotides match TRBD1. Looked up from germline, CDR1 is LGHDT and CDR2 is YNNKEL (reference sequence). The CDR3 has 18 residues. The J segment lost 2 bases and the V segment lost 3 bases, leaving 8 bases of the junction unmatched. CDR3 sequence (DNA): TGTGCCAGCAGCCACGGGACAGGGGGCGCGGGGGCCTACAATGAGCAGTTCTTC. Its translation: CASSHGTGGAGAYNEQFF.

CDR3 bases: TGTGCCATCAGTGAGTCGGGGCAGGGGAACACTGAAGCTTTCTTT. Translation: CAISESGQGNTEAFF. The chain couples TRBV10-3 to TRBJ1-1, with D perhaps matching TRBD1 (5 bases). Germline V gene lookup returns CDR1 ENHRY and CDR2 SYGVKD. Trimming cost V 0 bases and J 1 base, with 9 bases left between them. The CDR3 is made up of 15 amino acids.

The chain has TRBV15 and TRBJ2-4; D might be TRBD2 (5 bases). The length of the CDR3 is 18 residues. V was pared by 0 bases and J by 0 bases, with 15 bases between. The germline CDR1 and CDR2 sequences are LNHNV and YYDKDF (reference sequence). The CDR3: CATSRDLGSGLAKNIQYF. Here the CDR3 DNA reads TGTGCCACCAGCAGAGATCTAGGGTCTGGACTAGCCAAAAACATTCAGTACTTC.

This clonotype was observed a few times. The CDR3 DNA sequence: TGCAGCGTTGATAGGCAGGGAGGCATCCTCAATGAGCAGTTCTTC. Residues: CSVDRQGGILNEQFF. This sequence joins TRBV29-1 and TRBJ2-1, with D perhaps matching TRBD2 (6 bases). V lost 3 bases and J 6 bases, leaving 18 bases between the germline ends. CDR1 is SQVTM and CDR2 is ANQGSEA in the germline V gene. The CDR3 runs 15 residues.